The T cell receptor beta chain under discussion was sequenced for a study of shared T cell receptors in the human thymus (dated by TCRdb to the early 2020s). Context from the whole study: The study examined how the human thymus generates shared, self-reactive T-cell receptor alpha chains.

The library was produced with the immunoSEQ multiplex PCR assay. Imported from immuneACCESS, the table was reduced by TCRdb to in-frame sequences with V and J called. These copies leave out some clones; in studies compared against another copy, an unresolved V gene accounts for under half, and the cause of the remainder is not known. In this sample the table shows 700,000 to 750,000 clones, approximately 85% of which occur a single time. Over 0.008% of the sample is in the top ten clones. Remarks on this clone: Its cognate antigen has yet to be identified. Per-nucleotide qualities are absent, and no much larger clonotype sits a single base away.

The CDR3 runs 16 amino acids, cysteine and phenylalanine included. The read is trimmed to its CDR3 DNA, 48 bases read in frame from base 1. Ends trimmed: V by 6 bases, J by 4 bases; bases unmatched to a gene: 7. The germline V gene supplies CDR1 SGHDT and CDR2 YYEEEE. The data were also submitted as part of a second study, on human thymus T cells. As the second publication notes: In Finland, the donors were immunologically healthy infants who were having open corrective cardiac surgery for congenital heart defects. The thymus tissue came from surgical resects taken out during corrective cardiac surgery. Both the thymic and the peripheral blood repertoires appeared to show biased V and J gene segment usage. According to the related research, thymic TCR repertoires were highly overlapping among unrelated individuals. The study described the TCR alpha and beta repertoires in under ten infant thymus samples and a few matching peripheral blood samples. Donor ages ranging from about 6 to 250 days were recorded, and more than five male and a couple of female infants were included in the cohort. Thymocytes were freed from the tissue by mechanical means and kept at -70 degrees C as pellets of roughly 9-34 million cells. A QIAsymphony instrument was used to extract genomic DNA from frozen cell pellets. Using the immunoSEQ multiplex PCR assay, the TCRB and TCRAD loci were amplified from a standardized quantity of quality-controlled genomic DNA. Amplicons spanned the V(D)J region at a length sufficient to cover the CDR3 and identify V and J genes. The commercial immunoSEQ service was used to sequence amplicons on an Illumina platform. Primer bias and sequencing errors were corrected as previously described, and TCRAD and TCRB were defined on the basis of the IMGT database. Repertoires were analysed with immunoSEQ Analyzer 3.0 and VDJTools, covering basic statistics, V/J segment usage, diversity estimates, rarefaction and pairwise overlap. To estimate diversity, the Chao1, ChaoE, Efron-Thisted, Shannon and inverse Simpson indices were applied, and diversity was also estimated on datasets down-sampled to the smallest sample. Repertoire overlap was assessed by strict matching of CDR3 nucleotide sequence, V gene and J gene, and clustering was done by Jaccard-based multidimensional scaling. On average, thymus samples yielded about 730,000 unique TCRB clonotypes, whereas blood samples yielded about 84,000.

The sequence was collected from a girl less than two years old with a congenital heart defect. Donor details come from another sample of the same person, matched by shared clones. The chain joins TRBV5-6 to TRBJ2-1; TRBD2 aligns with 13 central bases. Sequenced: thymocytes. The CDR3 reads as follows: CASNLLAGGPYNEQFF. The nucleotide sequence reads TGTGCCAGCAACTTACTAGCGGGGGGGCCTTACAATGAGCAGTTCTTC. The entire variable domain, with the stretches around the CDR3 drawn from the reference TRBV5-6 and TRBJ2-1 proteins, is DAGVTQSPTHLIKTRGQQVTLRCSPKSGHDTVSWYQQALGQGPQFIFQYYEEEERQRGNFPDRFSGHQFPNYSSELNVNALLLGDSALYLCASNLLAGGPYNEQFFGPGTRLTVL.